This note documents a single T cell receptor (beta chain) sequence. Study processing details: The authors estimated nucleated cell counts from reference gene primer amplification. TCRdb's copy holds only in-frame clones and misses some; the assay was immunoSEQ multiplex PCR. Clone size and the V and J calls come from that table; the DNA yielded D and trimming. The sample lists roughly 140,000 clones, roughly 88% occurring once. The V end lost 4 bases, the J end lost 2 bases, and 12 bases lay between the germline ends. This CDR3 is 14 amino acids long. The germline CDR1 and CDR2 sequences are WNHNN and SYGVQD (reference sequence). The sample is drawn from a study of blood T cell repertoires in COVID-19. As for the study in general: Sources were T cells, B-cell-depleted T cells, or PBMCs; the material itself was cDNA or gDNA.

The source material was peripheral blood. The TCR originated in a woman between 50 and 59 years old with acute or convalescent COVID-19. The rearrangement uses TRBV10-1 and TRBJ2-7, with a possible D match to TRBD1 (6 bases). CDR3 DNA: TGCGCCAGCAGTGTAAGGGACACCCCCTACGAGCAGTACTTC. Translation gives CASSVRDTPYEQYF.